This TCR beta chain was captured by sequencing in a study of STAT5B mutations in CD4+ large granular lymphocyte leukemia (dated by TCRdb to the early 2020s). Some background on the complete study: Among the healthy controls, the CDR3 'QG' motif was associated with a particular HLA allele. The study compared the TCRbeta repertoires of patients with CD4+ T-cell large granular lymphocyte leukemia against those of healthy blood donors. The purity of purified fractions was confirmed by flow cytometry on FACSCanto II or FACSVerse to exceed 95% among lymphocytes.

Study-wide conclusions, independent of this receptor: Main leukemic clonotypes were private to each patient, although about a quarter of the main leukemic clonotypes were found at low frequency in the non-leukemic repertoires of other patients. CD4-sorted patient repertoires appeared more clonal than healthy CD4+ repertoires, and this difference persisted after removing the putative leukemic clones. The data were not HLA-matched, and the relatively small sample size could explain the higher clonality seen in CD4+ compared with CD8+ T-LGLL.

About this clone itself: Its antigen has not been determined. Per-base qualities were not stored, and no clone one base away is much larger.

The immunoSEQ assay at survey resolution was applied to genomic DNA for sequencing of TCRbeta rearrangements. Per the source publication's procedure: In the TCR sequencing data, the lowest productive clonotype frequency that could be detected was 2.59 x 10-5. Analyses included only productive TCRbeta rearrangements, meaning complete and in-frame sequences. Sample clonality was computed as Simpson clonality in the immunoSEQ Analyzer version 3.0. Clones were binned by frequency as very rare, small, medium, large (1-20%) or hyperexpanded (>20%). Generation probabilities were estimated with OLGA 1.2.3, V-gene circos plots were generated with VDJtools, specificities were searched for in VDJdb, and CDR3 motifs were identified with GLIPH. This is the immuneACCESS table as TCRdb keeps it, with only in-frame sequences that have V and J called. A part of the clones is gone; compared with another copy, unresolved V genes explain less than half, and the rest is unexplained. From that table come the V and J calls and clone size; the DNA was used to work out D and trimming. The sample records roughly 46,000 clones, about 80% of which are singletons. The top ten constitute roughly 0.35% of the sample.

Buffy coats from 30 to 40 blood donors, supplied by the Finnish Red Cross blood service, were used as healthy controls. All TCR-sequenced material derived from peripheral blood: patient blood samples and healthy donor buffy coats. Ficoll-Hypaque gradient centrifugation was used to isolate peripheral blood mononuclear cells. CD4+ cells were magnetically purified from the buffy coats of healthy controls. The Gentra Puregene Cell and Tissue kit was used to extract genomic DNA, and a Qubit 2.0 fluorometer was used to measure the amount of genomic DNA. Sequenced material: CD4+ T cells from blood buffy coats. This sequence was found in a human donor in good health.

The CDR3 protein: CASSLRGAGDYEQYF. In nucleotides, the sequence is TGTGCCAGCAGTTTACGGGGGGCAGGTGACTACGAGCAGTACTTC. The chain couples TRBV28 to TRBJ2-7; D gene: possibly TRBD2, on 7 matching bases. CDR3 length: 15 amino acids, cysteine to phenylalanine. The only DNA kept is the CDR3, 45 bases in frame from the first base. CDR1 and CDR2 are read off the germline V gene as MDHEN and SYDVKM. V loses 2 bases of germline sequence and J loses 3 bases, and the interval between the two ends is 14 bases.